These 28 T cell receptor beta chains were all obtained from the same sample, sequenced in a study of T-cell memory formation after mild COVID-19. TCRdb re-derived calls from the 5' RACE reads in MiXCR, one entry per CDR3 protein. The top ten clones hold approximately 4% of a sample with about 180,000 distinct CDR3 sequences, less than 20% of them seen once. Material: PBMCs or a T cell subset sorted from them (not recorded which). The origin of the receptors is a young man who had mild COVID-19 (a few samples of this study predate the infection). Cell type and time point are not known.

The V and J genes are TRBV12-2 and TRBJ2-6; the table's D call, TRBD2, has no DNA check behind it. TRBV12-2 is a recognized pseudogene. CDR3 size: 18 residues. CDR3 in amino acids: CASRLSPLRGSGANVLTF. CDR3 nucleotides: TGTGCAAGTCGCTTGAGTCCCCTTAGGGGCTCTGGGGCCAACGTCCTGACTTTC.

The V gene is TRBV21-1, the J gene TRBJ1-1. TRBV21-1 is tagged as a pseudogene. The CDR3 has 13 amino acids. CDR3 protein: CASSKALNTEAFF. The CDR3 region has the DNA TGTGCCAGCAGCAAAGCGCTGAACACTGAAGCTTTCTTT.

The V and J genes are TRBV23-1 and TRBJ1-4, with unresolved D. TRBV23-1 is labeled an ORF, and its function is uncertain. Between the trimmed V and J ends, which lost 0 bases and 8 bases, there was a span of 4 bases. The CDR3 is 12 amino acids. The CDR3 loop is CASSQSTEKLFF. CDR3 nucleotide sequence: TGCGCCAGCAGTCAATCAACGGAAAAACTGTTTTTT.

This clonotype was picked up many times. This chain connects TRBV29-1 to TRBJ1-2; weak D call: TRBD1 (5 bases). The CDR3 runs 14 residues. Trimming shortened V by 2 bases and J by 0 bases, and 10 bases separated the two germline ends. The germline V gene has CDR1 SQVTM and CDR2 ANQGSEA. The CDR3 region is CSVELGVANYGYTF. CDR3 sequence (DNA): TGCAGCGTTGAACTGGGGGTGGCTAACTATGGCTACACCTTC.

This clonotype was counted only a few times. The chain recombines TRBV20-1 with TRBJ2-1, with TRBD1 identical over 7 bases. This CDR3 is built from 16 residues. Looked up from germline, CDR1 is DFQATT and CDR2 is SNEGSKA (reference sequence). The ends lost 2 bases at V and 0 bases at J; junction bases unmatched: 7. CDR3 sequence (DNA): TGCAGTGCTAGATCTCGGGACAGCCGCTCCTACAATGAGCAGTTCTTC. As protein: CSARSRDSRSYNEQFF.

The CDR3 loop reads CASSIDGRYYGYTF. As DNA, the CDR3 is TGTGCCAGTAGTATCGACGGCCGGTACTATGGCTACACCTTC. The chain combines TRBV19 with TRBJ1-2; D is ambiguous. The CDR3 runs to 14 residues. V was clipped by 3 bases and J by 3 bases, with 11 bases between them. CDR1 LNHDA and CDR2 SQIVND come from the germline V gene (reference sequence). Combining the CDR3 with reference TRBV19 and TRBJ1-2 gives the whole variable domain DGGITQSPKYLFRKEGQNVTLSCEQNLNHDAMYWYRQDPGQGLRLIYYSQIVNDFQKGDIAEGYSVSREKKESFPLTVTSAQKNPTAFYLCASSIDGRYYGYTFGSGTRLTVV.

The genes are TRBV25-1 and TRBJ1-1, with 7 bases matching TRBD1. V lost 3 bases, J lost 4 bases, and 11 bases stayed unmatched. The length of the CDR3 is 16 residues. The germline V gene has CDR1 MGHDK and CDR2 SYGVNS. Written as DNA, the CDR3 is TGTGCCAGCAGTGATCGAGTCGACAGGGCGGGCACTGAAGCTTTCTTT. Residues: CASSDRVDRAGTEAFF.

There are a few counts of this clonotype. The J gene is TRBJ2-4, the V gene TRBV5-1, with D maybe TRBD1 (5 bases). The V gene lost 7 bases and the J gene lost 0 bases, with 11 bases spanning the gap. CDR3 size: 14 residues. The germline V gene has CDR1 SGHRS and CDR2 YFSETQ. The CDR3 protein is CASRVDIAKNIQYF. The CDR3 nucleotides are TGCGCCAGCCGAGTGGACATAGCCAAAAACATTCAGTACTTC.

The chain links TRBV2 to TRBJ2-3; TRBD2 is a possible D gene (6 bases). This CDR3 is 15 amino acids long. The ends were cut back, 6 bases at V and 3 bases at J, with 16 bases in the middle. CDR1 is SNHLY, CDR2 FYNNEI, per germline. The CDR3 is CASSLASTRTDTQYF. The CDR3 coding sequence is TGTGCCAGCAGCTTAGCGTCGACTAGGACAGATACGCAGTATTTT.

This clonotype showed up just a few times. The genes are TRBV6-5 and TRBJ2-3; a weak D match, TRBD2 (5 bases). Germline V gives CDR1 MNHEY, CDR2 SVGAGI. CDR3 length equals 13 residues. V was clipped by 6 bases and J by 4 bases, with 11 bases between them. The CDR3 protein is CASSPPGADTQYF. DNA of the CDR3: TGTGCCAGCAGCCCCCCCGGGGCAGATACGCAGTATTTT.

This chain links TRBV4-1 with TRBJ1-2; a weak D match, TRBD1 (6 bases). The length of the CDR3 is 14 residues. Trimming shortened V by 4 bases and J by 6 bases, and 15 bases separated the two germline ends. CDR1 is MGHRA, CDR2 YSYEKL, per germline. The CDR3 coding sequence is TGCGCCAGCAGCCGAGCCGGGGGGCCGGATGGCTACACCTTC. Translation: CASSRAGGPDGYTF.

The rearrangement uses TRBV5-4 and TRBJ2-3, with D perhaps assigned TRBD1 or TRBD2 (5 bases each). V lost 0 bases, J lost 2 bases, and 10 bases lay in between. This CDR3 contains 15 residues. Germline-derived CDR1 and CDR2 are SGHNT and YYREEE (reference sequence). CDR3: CASSLGGTHTDTQYF. CDR3 nucleotides: TGTGCCAGCAGCTTGGGGGGGACCCACACAGATACGCAGTATTTT.

This clonotype was found a few times. CDR3 protein: CATSDWDTQYF. In DNA form, the CDR3 reads TGTGCCACCAGTGATTGGGATACGCAGTATTTT. The chain combines TRBV24-1 with TRBJ2-3; D is undetermined. Trimming stripped 2 bases from V and 6 bases from J, with 2 bases between. Germline assignment: CDR1 KGHDR and CDR2 SFDVKD. CDR3 size: 11 residues.

The chain carries TRBV20-1 and TRBJ2-7; D is perhaps TRBD2 (6 bases). Trimming shortened V by 3 bases and J by 7 bases, and 16 bases separated the two germline ends. CDR1 DFQATT and CDR2 SNEGSKA come from the germline V gene (reference sequence). This CDR3 is built from 13 residues. CDR3 protein: CSARRREVGEQYV. CDR3 nucleotides: TGCAGTGCTAGGCGCAGGGAGGTCGGTGAGCAGTACGTC.

The rearrangement links TRBV19 to TRBJ2-7; D remains unclear. V was clipped by 9 bases and J by 6 bases, with 15 bases between them. Germline CDR1 reads LNHDA; CDR2 reads SQIVND (reference sequence). The CDR3 has 12 amino acids. The CDR3 reads CARSGNFSEQYV. In nucleotides, the CDR3 is TGTGCCAGGAGTGGAAACTTTTCCGAGCAGTACGTC.

This chain joins TRBV7-8 and TRBJ2-3; D not certain. Trimming cost V 1 base and J 0 bases, with 11 bases left between them. Looked up from germline, CDR1 is SGHVS and CDR2 is FQNEAQ. CDR3 length: 16 amino acids. CDR3 loop: CASSLGTYLSTDTQYF. The CDR3 region has the DNA TGTGCCAGCAGCTTAGGCACCTATCTTAGCACAGATACGCAGTATTTT.

V usage is TRBV5-6 and J usage is TRBJ2-5; D tentatively fits TRBD1 or TRBD2 (5 bases each). From germline, CDR1 is SGHDT and CDR2 YYEEEE. The V and J ends lost 4 bases and 1 base respectively, with 17 bases between them. The CDR3 length is 16 residues. The CDR3 here is CASSPVGLGPQETQYF. CDR3 DNA sequence: TGTGCCAGCAGCCCGGTCGGGTTGGGACCCCAAGAGACCCAGTACTTC.

The rearrangement uses TRBV4-3 and TRBJ1-2; TRBD1 matches at 12 bases. J was trimmed by 6 bases and V by 5 bases; bases with no gene match: 10. The germline gives CDR1 LGHNA, CDR2 YSLEER. This CDR3 spans 16 amino acids. Here the CDR3 reads CASSWDRGRRGDGYTF. CDR3 DNA: TGCGCCAGCAGCTGGGACAGGGGGCGAAGGGGTGATGGCTACACCTTC.

This clonotype was observed a few times. The chain couples TRBV6-2 or TRBV6-3 to TRBJ1-1; no reliable D call. Looked up from germline, CDR1 is MNHEY and CDR2 is SVGEGT. This CDR3 has 11 amino acids. V lost 3 bases and J lost 6, with 5 bases in between. Written as DNA, the CDR3 is TGTGCCAGCAGTTATGTTGCTGAAGCTTTCTTT. This sequence encodes CASSYVAEAFF.

CDR3: CASSSVRTYEQYF. The CDR3 coding sequence is TGTGCCAGCAGCTCCGTCAGGACCTACGAGCAGTACTTC. The chain uses TRBV11-2 and TRBJ2-7; D is undetermined. The V gene lost 4 bases and the J gene lost 2 bases, with 9 bases spanning the gap. In germline, CDR1 is SGHAT, CDR2 FQNNGV. The CDR3 has 13 residues. Together with reference TRBV11-2 and TRBJ2-7, the CDR3 gives the full variable domain: EAGVAQSPRYKIIEKRQSVAFWCNPISGHATLYWYQQILGQGPKLLIQFQNNGVVDDSQLPKDRFSAERLKGVDSTLKIQPAKLEDSAVYLCASSSVRTYEQYFGPGTRLTVT.

This clonotype was recorded a few times. The chain is built from TRBV18 and TRBJ2-3; D call uncertain. The V gene lost 3 bases and the J gene lost 5 bases, with 9 bases spanning the gap. CDR3 size: 13 residues. Germline CDR1 is KGHSH and CDR2 is LQKENI. DNA of the CDR3: TGTGCCAGCTCACCCCGGTCTGTAGATACGCAGTATTTT. It encodes CASSPRSVDTQYF.

The sample holds a few counts of this clonotype. The rearrangement links TRBV5-1 to TRBJ2-2; the D gene is possibly TRBD2 (7 bases). CDR3 size: 18 residues. Per the germline V gene, CDR1 is SGHRS and CDR2 is YFSETQ. The germline V and J ends were trimmed by 3 bases and 5 bases, with 23 bases remaining between them. The CDR3 protein is CASSYGGPRDFRTGELFF. CDR3 bases: TGCGCCAGCAGCTACGGGGGGCCACGCGACTTCAGAACCGGGGAGCTGTTTTTT.

This clonotype has more than one count but fewer than ten. CDR3 nucleotide sequence: TGTGCCAGCAAGCCGGGGGGGTGGAATGAGCAGTTCTTC. Its protein product is CASKPGGWNEQFF. V is TRBV6-5 and J is TRBJ2-1; 8 bases are a match to TRBD2. V shed 7 bases and J 7 bases; nucleotides not matched to a gene: 6. CDR3 length equals 13 residues. Germline CDR1 reads MNHEY; CDR2 reads SVGAGI.

J is TRBJ1-1 and V is TRBV7-9, with D hard to call. This CDR3 region has 14 residues. Between the trimmed V and J ends, which lost 1 base and 4 bases, there was a span of 10 bases. Germline V lookup: CDR1 SEHNR, CDR2 FQNEAQ (reference sequence). CDR3 nucleotides: TGTGCCAGCAGCTTAGATCTCGAGGGCACTGAAGCTTTCTTT. Its translation: CASSLDLEGTEAFF.

V usage is TRBV19 and J usage is TRBJ1-2, with TRBD1 matching over 9 bases. J gave up 1 base and V 6 bases, and 12 bases lay outside the gene matches. CDR3 length equals 17 residues. Germline loops: CDR1 LNHDA, CDR2 SQIVND (reference sequence). The CDR3 loop is CASSPISGTGLNYGYTF. The CDR3, as DNA: TGTGCCAGTAGCCCTATTTCCGGGACAGGGCTTAACTATGGCTACACCTTC.

This clonotype was counted many times. The chain has TRBV7-9 and TRBJ2-3; D is unresolved. The CDR3 totals 11 residues. V gave up 4 bases and J gave up 4 bases, with 3 bases separating them. Germline V gene data show CDR1 as SEHNR and CDR2 as FQNEAQ (reference sequence). The CDR3 sequence: CASSSADTQYF. The CDR3 DNA sequence: TGTGCCAGCAGCTCGGCAGATACGCAGTATTTT. The entire variable domain, with the rest obtained from reference TRBV7-9 and TRBJ2-3, is as follows: DTGVSQNPRHKITKRGQNVTFRCDPISEHNRLYWYRQTLGQGPEFLTYFQNEAQLEKSRLLSDRFSAERPKGSFSTLEIQRTEQGDSAMYLCASSSADTQYFGPGTRLTVL.

CDR3 sequence reads: CASSQDRAVNEKLFF. As DNA, the CDR3 is TGCGCCAGCAGCCAAGATCGCGCAGTTAATGAAAAACTGTTTTTT. The V and J genes are TRBV4-3 and TRBJ1-4; D gene uncertain. Germline V CDR1 and CDR2: LGHNA, YSLEER. The CDR3 loop spans 15 amino acids. V lost 0 bases, J lost 4 bases, and 9 bases lay in between.

For this clonotype: A read error may account for a junction end that differs from germline. V is TRBV12-3 or TRBV12-4 and J is TRBJ1-5; D is undetermined. The CDR3 is 13 amino acids. The CDR3 is CASSLESNQPQNF. CDR3 sequence (DNA): TGTGCCAGCAGTTTAGAGAGCAATCAGCCCCAGAATTTT.